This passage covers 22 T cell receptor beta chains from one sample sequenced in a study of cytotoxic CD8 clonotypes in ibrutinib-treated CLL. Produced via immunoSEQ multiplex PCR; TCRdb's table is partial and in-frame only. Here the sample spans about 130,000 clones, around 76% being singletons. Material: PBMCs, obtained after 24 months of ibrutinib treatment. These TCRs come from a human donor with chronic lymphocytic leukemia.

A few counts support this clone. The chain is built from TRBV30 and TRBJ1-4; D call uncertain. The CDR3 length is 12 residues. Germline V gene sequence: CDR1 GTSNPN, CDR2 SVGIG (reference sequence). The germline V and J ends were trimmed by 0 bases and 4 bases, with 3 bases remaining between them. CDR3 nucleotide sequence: TGTGCCTGGAGTGTGGATAATGAAAAACTGTTTTTT. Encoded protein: CAWSVDNEKLFF.

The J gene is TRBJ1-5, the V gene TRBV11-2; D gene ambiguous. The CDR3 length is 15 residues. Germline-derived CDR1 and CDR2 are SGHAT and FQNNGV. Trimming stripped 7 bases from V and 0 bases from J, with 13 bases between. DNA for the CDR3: TGTGCCAGCACCGATAGGGCCTATAGCAATCAGCCCCAGCATTTT. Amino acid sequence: CASTDRAYSNQPQHF.

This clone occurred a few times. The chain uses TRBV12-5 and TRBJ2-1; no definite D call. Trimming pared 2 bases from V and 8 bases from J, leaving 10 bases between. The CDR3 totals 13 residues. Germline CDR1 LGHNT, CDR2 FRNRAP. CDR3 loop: CASGLSRSHEQFF. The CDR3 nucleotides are TGTGCTAGTGGTTTGTCTCGAAGCCATGAGCAGTTCTTC.

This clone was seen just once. The CDR3 here is CASSIGGGLAGNTIYF. The CDR3 DNA reads as TGTGCCAGCAGCATCGGTGGGGGGCTCGCTGGAAACACCATATATTTT. This rearrangement joins TRBV9 to TRBJ1-3; maybe TRBD1 (6 bases). CDR3 length: 16 amino acids. The V gene lost 4 bases and the J gene lost 2 bases, with 16 bases spanning the gap. Germline CDR1 is SGDLS and CDR2 is YYNGEE.

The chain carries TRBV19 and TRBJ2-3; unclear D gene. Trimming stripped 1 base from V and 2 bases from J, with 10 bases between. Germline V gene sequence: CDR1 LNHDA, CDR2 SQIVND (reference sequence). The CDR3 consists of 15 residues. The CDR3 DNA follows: TGTGCCAGTAGTATAGCGGCAGCCAACACAGATACGCAGTATTTT. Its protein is CASSIAAANTDTQYF.

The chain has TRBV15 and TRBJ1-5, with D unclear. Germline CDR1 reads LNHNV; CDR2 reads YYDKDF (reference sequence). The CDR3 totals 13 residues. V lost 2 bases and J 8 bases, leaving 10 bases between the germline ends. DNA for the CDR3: TGTGCCACCAGCAGACAGCCCCGGGAGCCCCAGCATTTT. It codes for CATSRQPREPQHF.

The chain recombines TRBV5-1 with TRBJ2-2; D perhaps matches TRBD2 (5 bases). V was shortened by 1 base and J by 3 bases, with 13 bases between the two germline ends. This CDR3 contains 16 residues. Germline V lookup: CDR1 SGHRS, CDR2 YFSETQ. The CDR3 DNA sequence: TGCGCCAGCAGCTTGTTGCCCGACGGGGACACCGGGGAGCTGTTTTTT. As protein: CASSLLPDGDTGELFF.

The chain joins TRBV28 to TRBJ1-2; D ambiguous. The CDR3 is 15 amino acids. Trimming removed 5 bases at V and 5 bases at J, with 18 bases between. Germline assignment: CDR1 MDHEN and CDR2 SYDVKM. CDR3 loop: CASSVADGRAYGYTF. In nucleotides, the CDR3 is TGTGCCAGCAGTGTGGCCGATGGGCGGGCGTATGGCTACACCTTC.

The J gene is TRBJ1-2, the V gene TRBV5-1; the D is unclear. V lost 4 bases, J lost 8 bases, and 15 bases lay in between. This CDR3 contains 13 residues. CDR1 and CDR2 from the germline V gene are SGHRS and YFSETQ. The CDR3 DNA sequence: TGCGCCAGCAGCAGTGTAGGTTCGGAGGGCTACACCTTC. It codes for CASSSVGSEGYTF.

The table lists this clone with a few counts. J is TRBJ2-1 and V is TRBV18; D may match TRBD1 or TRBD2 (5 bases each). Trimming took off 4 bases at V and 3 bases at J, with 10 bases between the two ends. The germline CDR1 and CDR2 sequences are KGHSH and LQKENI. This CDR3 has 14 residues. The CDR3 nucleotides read TGTGCCAGCTCACTTGGGGGAGTCTACAATGAGCAGTTCTTC. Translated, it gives CASSLGGVYNEQFF.

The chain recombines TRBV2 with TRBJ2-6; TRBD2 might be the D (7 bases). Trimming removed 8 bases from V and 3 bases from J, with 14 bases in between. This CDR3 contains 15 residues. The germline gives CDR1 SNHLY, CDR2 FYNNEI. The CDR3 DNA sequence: TGTGCCAGCGGGGCAGGGGAGGGTGGGGCCAACGTCCTGACTTTC. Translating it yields CASGAGEGGANVLTF. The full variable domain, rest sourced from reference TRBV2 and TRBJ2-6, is EPEVTQTPSHQVTQMGQEVILRCVPISNHLYFYWYRQILGQKVEFLVSFYNNEISEKSEIFDDQFSVERPDGSNFTLKIRSTKLEDSAMYFCASGAGEGGANVLTFGAGSRLTVL.

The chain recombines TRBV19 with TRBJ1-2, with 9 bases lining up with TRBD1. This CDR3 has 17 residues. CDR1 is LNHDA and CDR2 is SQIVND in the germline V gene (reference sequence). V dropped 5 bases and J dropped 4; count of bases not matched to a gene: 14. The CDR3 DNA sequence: TGTGCCAGTAGTCCCCGGGGATGGGGACAGGGTGGCTATGGCTACACCTTC. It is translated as CASSPRGWGQGGYGYTF.

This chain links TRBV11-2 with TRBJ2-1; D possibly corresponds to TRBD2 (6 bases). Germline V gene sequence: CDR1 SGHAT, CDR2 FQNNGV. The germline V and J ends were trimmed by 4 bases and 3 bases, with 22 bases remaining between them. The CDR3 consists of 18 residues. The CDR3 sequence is CASSSIWGTGEIYNEQFF. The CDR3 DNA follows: TGTGCCAGCAGCTCAATCTGGGGTACGGGGGAGATCTACAATGAGCAGTTCTTC.

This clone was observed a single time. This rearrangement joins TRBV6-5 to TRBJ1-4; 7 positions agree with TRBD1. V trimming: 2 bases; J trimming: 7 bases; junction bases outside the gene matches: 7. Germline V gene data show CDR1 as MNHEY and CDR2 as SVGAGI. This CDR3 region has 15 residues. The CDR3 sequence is CASSYGWDSAEKLFF. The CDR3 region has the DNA TGTGCCAGCAGTTACGGGTGGGACAGCGCTGAAAAACTGTTTTTT.

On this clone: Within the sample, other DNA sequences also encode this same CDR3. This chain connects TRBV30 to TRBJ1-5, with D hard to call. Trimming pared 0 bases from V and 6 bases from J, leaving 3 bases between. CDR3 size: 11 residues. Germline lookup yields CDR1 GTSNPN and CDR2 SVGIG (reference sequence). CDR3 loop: CAWSVGQPQHF. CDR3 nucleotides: TGTGCCTGGAGTGTTGGTCAGCCCCAGCATTTT. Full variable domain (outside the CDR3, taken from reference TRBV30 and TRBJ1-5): SQTIHQWPATLVQPVGSPLSLECTVEGTSNPNLYWYRQAAGRGLQLLFYSVGIGQISSEVPQNLSASRPQDRQFILSSKKLLLSDSGFYLCAWSVGQPQHFGDGTRLSIL.

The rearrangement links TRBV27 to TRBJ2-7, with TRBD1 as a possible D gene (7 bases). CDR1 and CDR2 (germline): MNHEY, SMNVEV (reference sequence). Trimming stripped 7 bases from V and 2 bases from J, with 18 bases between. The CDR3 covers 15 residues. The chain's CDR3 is CASTLSGRGAYEQYF. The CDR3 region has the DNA TGTGCCAGCACTCTCTCGGGCAGGGGGGCCTACGAGCAGTACTTC.

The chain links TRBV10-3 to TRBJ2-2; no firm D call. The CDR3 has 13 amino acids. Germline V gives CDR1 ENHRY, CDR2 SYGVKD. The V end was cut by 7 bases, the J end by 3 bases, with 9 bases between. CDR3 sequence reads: CAITQTHTGELFF. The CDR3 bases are TGTGCCATCACCCAGACACACACCGGGGAGCTGTTTTTT.

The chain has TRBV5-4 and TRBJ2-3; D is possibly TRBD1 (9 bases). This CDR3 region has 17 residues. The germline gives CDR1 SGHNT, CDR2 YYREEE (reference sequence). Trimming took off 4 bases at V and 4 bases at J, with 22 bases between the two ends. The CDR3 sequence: CASSPGGVGTGSDTQYF. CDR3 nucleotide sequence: TGTGCCAGCAGCCCCGGGGGGGTGGGGACAGGGTCAGATACGCAGTATTTT. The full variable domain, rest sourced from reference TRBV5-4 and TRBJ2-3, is ETGVTQSPTHLIKTRGQQVTLRCSSQSGHNTVSWYQQALGQGPQFIFQYYREEENGRGNFPPRFSGLQFPNYSSELNVNALELDDSALYLCASSPGGVGTGSDTQYFGPGTRLTVL.

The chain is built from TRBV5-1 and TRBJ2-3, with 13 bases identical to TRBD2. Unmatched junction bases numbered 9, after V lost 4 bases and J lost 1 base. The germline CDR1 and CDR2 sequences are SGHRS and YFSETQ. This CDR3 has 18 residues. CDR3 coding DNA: TGCGCCAGCAGCCCCGGACTAGCGGGGGCCTCTGGCACAGATACGCAGTATTTT. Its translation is CASSPGLAGASGTDTQYF.

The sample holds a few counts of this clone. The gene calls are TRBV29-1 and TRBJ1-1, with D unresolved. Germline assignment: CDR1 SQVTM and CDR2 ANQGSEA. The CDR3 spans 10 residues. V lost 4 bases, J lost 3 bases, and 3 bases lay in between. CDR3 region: CSVADTEAFF. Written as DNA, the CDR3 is TGCAGCGTTGCGGACACTGAAGCTTTCTTT.

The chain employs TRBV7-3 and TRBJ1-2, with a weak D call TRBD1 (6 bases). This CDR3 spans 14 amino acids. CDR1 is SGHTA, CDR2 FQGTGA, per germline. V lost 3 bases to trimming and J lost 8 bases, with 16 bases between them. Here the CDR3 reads CASSFGQGMGGYTF. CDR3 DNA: TGTGCCAGCAGCTTTGGGCAGGGGATGGGAGGCTACACCTTC.

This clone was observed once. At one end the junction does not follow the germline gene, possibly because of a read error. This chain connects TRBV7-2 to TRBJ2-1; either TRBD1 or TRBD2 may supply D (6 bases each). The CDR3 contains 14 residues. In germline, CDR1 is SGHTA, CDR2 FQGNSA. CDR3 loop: CASSQGQKKGLPVF. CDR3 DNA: TGTGCCAGCAGCCAAGGACAGAAAAAGGGACTCCCTGTCTTC.